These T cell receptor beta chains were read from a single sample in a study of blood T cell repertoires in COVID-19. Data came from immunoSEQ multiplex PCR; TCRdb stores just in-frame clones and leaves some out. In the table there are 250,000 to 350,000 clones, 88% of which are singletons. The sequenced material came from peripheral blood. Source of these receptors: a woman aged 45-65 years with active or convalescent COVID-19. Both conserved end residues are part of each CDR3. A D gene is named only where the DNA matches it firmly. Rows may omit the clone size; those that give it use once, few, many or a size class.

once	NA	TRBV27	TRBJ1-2	CASSLSQGNGYTF	TGTGCCAGCAGTTTAAGTCAGGGGAATGGCTACACCTTC
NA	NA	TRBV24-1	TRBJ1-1	CATISGQGYTEAFF	TGTGCCACCATCTCTGGGCAGGGTTACACTGAAGCTTTCTTT
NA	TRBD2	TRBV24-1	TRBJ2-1	CATSDLPGTSGRNFTYNEQFF	TGTGCCACCAGTGATTTGCCGGGGACTAGCGGGAGGAATTTTACCTACAATGAGCAGTTCTTC
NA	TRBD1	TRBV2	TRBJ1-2	CASSEAGTGAMFNYGYTF	TGTGCCAGCAGTGAAGCCGGGACAGGCGCCATGTTTAACTATGGCTACACCTTC
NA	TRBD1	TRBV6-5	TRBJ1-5	CASGGTAHQPQHF	TGTGCCAGCGGAGGGACAGCCCATCAGCCCCAGCATTTT
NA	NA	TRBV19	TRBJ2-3	CASSIQGSSTDTQYF	TGTGCCAGTAGTATTCAGGGGTCTAGCACAGATACGCAGTATTTT
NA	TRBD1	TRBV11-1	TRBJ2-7	CASSSGTGVRYEQYF	TGTGCCAGCAGCTCCGGGACAGGGGTCCGGTACGAGCAGTACTTC
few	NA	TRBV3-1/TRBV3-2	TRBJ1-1	CASSQPGVGTEAFF	TGTGCCAGCAGCCAACCCGGGGTAGGGACTGAAGCTTTCTTT
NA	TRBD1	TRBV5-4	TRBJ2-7	CASSGPGQGAYEQYF	TGTGCCAGCAGCGGGCCGGGACAGGGGGCCTACGAGCAGTACTTC
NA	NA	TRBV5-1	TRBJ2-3	CASSLPKGGADTQYF	TGCGCCAGCAGCTTGCCCAAAGGAGGGGCAGATACGCAGTATTTT
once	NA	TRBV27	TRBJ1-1	CASSLSGESEAFF	TGTGCCAGCAGTTTATCGGGAGAAAGTGAAGCTTTCTTT
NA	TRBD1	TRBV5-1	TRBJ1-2	CASSQGQGGHGYTF	TGCGCCAGCAGCCAGGGACAGGGGGGCCATGGCTACACCTTC
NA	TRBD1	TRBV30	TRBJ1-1	CAWRTGRSTEAFF	TGTGCCTGGAGGACAGGGCGGAGCACTGAAGCTTTCTTT
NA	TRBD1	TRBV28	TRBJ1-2	CASSLLARGLVDYGYTF	TGTGCCAGCAGTTTATTGGCCAGGGGGCTAGTGGACTATGGCTACACCTTC
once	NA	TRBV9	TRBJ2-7	CASSVDTVSYEQYF	TGTGCCAGCAGCGTAGACACAGTATCCTACGAGCAGTACTTC
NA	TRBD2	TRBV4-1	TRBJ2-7	CASSQITGGYEQYF	TGCGCCAGCAGCCAAATAACGGGAGGCTACGAGCAGTACTTC
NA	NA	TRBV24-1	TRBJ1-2	CATSPRNRELNYGYTF	TGTGCCACCAGTCCTCGAAACAGGGAGCTCAACTATGGCTACACCTTC
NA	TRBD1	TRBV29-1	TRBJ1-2	CSVERDRGSGYTF	TGCAGCGTTGAAAGGGACAGGGGATCTGGCTACACCTTC
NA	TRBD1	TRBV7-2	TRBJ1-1	CASSLGGQPNTEAFF	TGTGCCAGCAGCCTAGGGGGACAGCCGAACACTGAAGCTTTCTTT
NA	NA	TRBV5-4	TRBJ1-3	CASSLGSGISGNTIYF	TGTGCCAGCAGCTTGGGTAGCGGGATCTCTGGAAACACCATATATTTT
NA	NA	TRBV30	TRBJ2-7	CAWSGAYEQYF	TGTGCCTGGAGTGGCGCTTACGAGCAGTACTTC
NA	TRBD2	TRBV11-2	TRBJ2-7	CASSPRLAGGDYEQYF	TGTGCCAGCAGCCCGAGGTTAGCGGGAGGGGATTACGAGCAGTACTTC
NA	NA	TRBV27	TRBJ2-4	CASTQGNIQYF	TGTGCCAGCACTCAGGGAAACATTCAGTACTTC
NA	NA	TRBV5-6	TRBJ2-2	CASSLGQATGELFF	TGTGCCAGCAGCTTGGGTCAGGCCACCGGGGAGCTGTTTTTT
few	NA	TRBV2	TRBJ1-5	CASGQQRINQPQHF	TGTGCCAGCGGACAACAGAGAATCAATCAGCCCCAGCATTTT
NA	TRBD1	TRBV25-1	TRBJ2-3	CASSEDRVFDTQYF	TGTGCCAGCAGTGAGGACAGGGTTTTCGATACGCAGTATTTT
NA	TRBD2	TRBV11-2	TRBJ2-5	CASSPGQREGRKTQYF	TGTGCCAGCAGCCCAGGCCAGCGGGAGGGCCGAAAGACCCAGTACTTC
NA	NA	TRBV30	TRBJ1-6	CAWQPQLNSPLHF	TGTGCCTGGCAGCCACAGCTTAATTCACCCCTCCACTTT
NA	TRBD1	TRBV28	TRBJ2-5	CASSSRRGSQETQYF	TGTGCCAGCAGTTCCCGCAGGGGGTCCCAAGAGACCCAGTACTTC
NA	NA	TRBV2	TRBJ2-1	CASSQGSYNEQFF	TGTGCCAGTAGCCAGGGCTCCTACAATGAGCAGTTCTTC
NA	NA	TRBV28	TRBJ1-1	CASSPPGRNTEAFF	TGTGCCAGCAGTCCCCCGGGTAGGAACACTGAAGCTTTCTTT
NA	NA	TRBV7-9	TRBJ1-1	CASSLMRDTEAFF	TGTGCCAGCAGTCTTATGAGGGACACTGAAGCTTTCTTT
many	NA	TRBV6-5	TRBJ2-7	CASSYRRAAGHHEQYF	TGTGCCAGCAGTTACCGGCGGGCAGCTGGTCACCACGAGCAGTACTTC
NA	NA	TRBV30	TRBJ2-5	CAWRVLAGKETQYF	TGTGCCTGGAGGGTACTGGCGGGAAAAGAGACCCAGTACTTC
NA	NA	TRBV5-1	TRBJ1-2	CASSLEGVDYGYTF	TGCGCCAGCAGCTTGGAAGGGGTTGACTATGGCTACACCTTC
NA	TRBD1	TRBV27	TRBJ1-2	CASSPQGATNYGYTF	TGTGCCAGCAGTCCTCAGGGGGCAACTAACTATGGCTACACCTTC
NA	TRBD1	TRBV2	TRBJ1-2	CASSPLDRAYGYTF	TGTGCCAGCTCACCACTTGACAGGGCATATGGCTACACCTTC
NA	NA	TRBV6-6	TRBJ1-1	CAGRGETEAFF	TGTGCCGGGCGCGGGGAGACTGAAGCTTTCTTT
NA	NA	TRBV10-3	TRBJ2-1	CAISARPDSSYNEQFF	TGTGCCATCAGTGCCCGCCCGGACAGCTCGTACAATGAGCAGTTCTTC
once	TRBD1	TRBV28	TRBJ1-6	CASSTGQGNNSPLHF	TGTGCCAGCAGTACGGGACAGGGGAATAATTCACCCCTCCACTTT
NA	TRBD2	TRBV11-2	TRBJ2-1	CASSLVPATSGRGEQFF	TGTGCCAGCAGCTTAGTCCCGGCGACTAGCGGGAGGGGTGAGCAGTTCTTC
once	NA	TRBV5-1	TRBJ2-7	CASSPVLRYEQYF	TGCGCCAGCAGCCCGGTTCTCCGTTACGAGCAGTACTTC
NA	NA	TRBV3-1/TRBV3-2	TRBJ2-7	CASSQDRGEQYF	TGTGCCAGCAGCCAAGATCGGGGCGAGCAGTACTTC
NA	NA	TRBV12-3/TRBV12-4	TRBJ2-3	CASTVRNTDTQYF	TGTGCCAGCACAGTCAGGAACACAGATACGCAGTATTTT
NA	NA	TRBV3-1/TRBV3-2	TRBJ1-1	CASSHIRGTEAFF	TGTGCCAGCAGCCACATTAGAGGGACTGAAGCTTTCTTT
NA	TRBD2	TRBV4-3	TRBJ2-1	CASSQEFGGRGSYNEQFF	TGCGCCAGCAGCCAAGAGTTTGGCGGGAGGGGCTCCTACAATGAGCAGTTCTTC
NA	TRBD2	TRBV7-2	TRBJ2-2	CASSPGLAGSGELFF	TGTGCCAGCAGCCCCGGACTAGCGGGGTCCGGGGAGCTGTTTTTT
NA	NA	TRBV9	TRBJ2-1	CASSVGNRPNNEQFF	TGTGCCAGCAGCGTAGGTAACAGGCCTAACAATGAGCAGTTCTTC
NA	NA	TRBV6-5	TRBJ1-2	CASSYRSGGYTF	TGTGCCAGCAGTTACCGTTCCGGGGGCTACACCTTC
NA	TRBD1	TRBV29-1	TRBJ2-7	CSGGQNPYEQYF	TGCAGCGGGGGACAGAATCCCTACGAGCAGTACTTC
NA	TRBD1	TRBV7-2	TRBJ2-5	CASSSDRGGETQYF	TGTGCCAGCAGCTCTGACAGGGGAGGAGAGACCCAGTACTTC
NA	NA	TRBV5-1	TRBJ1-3	CASSLRGQGNTIYF	TGCGCCAGCAGCTTACGTGGACAGGGAAACACCATATATTTT
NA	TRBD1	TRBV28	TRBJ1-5	CASRTTGARAQHF	TGTGCCAGCAGGACTACAGGGGCACGGGCCCAGCATTTT
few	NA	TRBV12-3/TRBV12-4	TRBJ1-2	CASSQVAGYGYTF	TGTGCCAGCAGTCAGGTCGCTGGGTATGGCTACACCTTC
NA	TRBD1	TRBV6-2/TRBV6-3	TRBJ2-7	CASSYRDRGNYEQYF	TGTGCCAGCAGTTACCGGGACAGGGGTAACTACGAGCAGTACTTC
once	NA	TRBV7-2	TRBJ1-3	CASSLFSSGNTIYF	TGTGCCAGCAGCTTATTTAGCTCTGGAAACACCATATATTTT
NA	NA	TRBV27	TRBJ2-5	CASSRGMLQETQYF	TGTGCCAGCAGTCGCGGGATGCTCCAAGAGACCCAGTACTTC